These 24 T cell receptor beta chains came from one sample sequenced in a study of breast tumors, draining lymph nodes, adjacent tissues. TCRdb reprocessed the multiplex PCR reads with MiXCR, giving one entry per CDR3 protein. There are roughly 120,000 distinct CDR3 sequences in the sample; just under 20% occur only once, and about 3.7% lies in the top ten. Axillary draining lymph nodes of breast cancer patients supplied the node samples. The material sequenced was axillary lymph node tissue. Receptors originate from a female donor with breast cancer. Some clones in this sample may be carry-over from other donors' samples.

Ten or more counts support this clonotype. The chain recombines TRBV18 with TRBJ2-5; 8 bases fit TRBD1. With 4 bases clipped from V and 3 bases from J, the junction kept 4 bases outside the gene matches. CDR3 length equals 14 residues. Germline V CDR1 and CDR2: KGHSH, LQKENI. The CDR3 DNA follows: TGTGCCAGCTCACGGGGGACAGGAAAAGAGACCCAGTACTTC. It is translated as CASSRGTGKETQYF.

As for this clonotype: A much more abundant neighbour one base away suggests this may be a read error. This chain connects TRBV10-2 to TRBJ2-1, with 10 nucleotides matching TRBD2. The germline CDR1 and CDR2 sequences are WSHSY and SAAADI. The CDR3 is made up of 14 amino acids. CDR3 DNA sequence: TGCGCCAGCAGTCCTAGCGGGAGATCGAATGGGCAGTTCTTC. Translation: CASSPSGRSNGQFF.

The sample holds many counts of this clonotype. This rearrangement joins TRBV6-6 to TRBJ2-7; a weak D match, TRBD2 (6 bases). The ends were cut back, 8 bases at V and 4 bases at J, with 15 bases in the middle. Germline V gene lookup returns CDR1 MNHNY and CDR2 SVGAGI (reference sequence). This CDR3 region has 13 residues. The CDR3 DNA reads TGTGCCAGCGGAAACGGGGGAAGGTACGAGCAGTACTTC. Protein product: CASGNGGRYEQYF.

This clonotype is medium-sized within its sample. The chain links TRBV10-3 to TRBJ2-5, with 7 bases matching TRBD2. The V gene end was trimmed by 3 bases and the J gene end by 5 bases; junction bases not matched to a gene: 6. The CDR3 is 14 residues long. Germline V lookup: CDR1 ENHRY, CDR2 SYGVKD. The CDR3 sequence is CAISERAAGETQYF. CDR3 in DNA: TGTGCCATCAGTGAACGTGCAGCGGGGGAGACCCAGTACTTC.

In regard to this clonotype: Since a much larger clone is just one base distant, this may be a read error. CDR3 sequence reads: CASTTRQGMGETQYF. CDR3 DNA sequence: TGTGCCAGCACCACTCGACAGGGCATGGGAGAGACCCAGTACTTC. This chain uses TRBV25-1 with TRBJ2-5; 7 bases are a match to TRBD1. CDR1 and CDR2 (germline): MGHDK, SYGVNS. This CDR3 contains 15 residues. V dropped 7 bases and J dropped 4; count of bases not matched to a gene: 12. The full variable domain, its missing parts supplied by reference TRBV25-1 and TRBJ2-5, is EADIYQTPRYLVIGTGKKITLECSQTMGHDKMYWYQQDPGMELHLIHYSYGVNSTEKGDLSSESTVSRIRTEHFPLTLESARPSHTSQYLCASTTRQGMGETQYFGPGTRLLVL.

Of note for this clonotype: A much larger clone lies one base from this, so it may be a read error. This chain uses TRBV5-1 with TRBJ1-4; D remains unclear. Germline V CDR1 and CDR2: SGHRS, YFSETQ. The CDR3 has 15 amino acids. CDR3 protein: CASARSGQPNEKLLF. The CDR3 DNA sequence: TGCGCCAGCGCCCGTTCGGGCCAGCCTAATGAAAAACTGCTTTTT.

This clonotype has ten or more counts. The chain has TRBV9 and TRBJ1-3, with D perhaps matching TRBD1 (5 bases). V lost 0 bases and J lost 7, with 11 bases in between. The CDR3 is made up of 14 amino acids. Germline assignment: CDR1 SGDLS and CDR2 YYNGEE. The CDR3 spells CASSVGSGQNTIYF. CDR3 DNA: TGTGCCAGCAGCGTAGGTTCGGGGCAGAACACCATATATTTT.

Regarding this clonotype: An end of the junction differs from the germline gene, which may be a read error. DNA for the CDR3: TGTGCCAGCGGCTACTTAGGTCCTACGAGCTCCTATAATTCGCCCCTCCACTTT. Its translation is CASGYLGPTSSYNSPLHF. The chain employs TRBV7-2 and TRBJ1-6; D call uncertain. Germline CDR1 SGHTA, CDR2 FQGNSA. This CDR3 has 18 amino acids.

This clonotype was counted many times. The chain is built from TRBV5-1 and TRBJ2-3; D is ambiguous. In germline, CDR1 is SGHRS, CDR2 YFSETQ. V shed 3 bases and J shed 1 base, with 9 bases lying between them. This CDR3 is 14 amino acids long. CDR3 sequence reads: CASSSPDGTDTQYF. CDR3 bases: TGCGCCAGCAGCTCACCGGACGGCACAGATACGCAGTATTTT.

The table lists this clonotype with many counts. The CDR3 sequence: CSVETGGLSYGYTF. The CDR3 DNA follows: TGCAGCGTTGAGACAGGGGGACTGAGCTATGGCTACACCTTC. The chain uses TRBV29-1 and TRBJ1-2, with 9 bases identical to TRBD1. CDR1 and CDR2 from the germline V gene are SQVTM and ANQGSEA. This CDR3 spans 14 amino acids. Unmatched junction bases numbered 6, after V lost 3 bases and J lost 4 bases. Supplemented by reference TRBV29-1 and TRBJ1-2, the full variable domain reads SAVISQKPSRDICQRGTSLTIQCQVDSQVTMMFWYRQQPGQSLTLIATANQGSEATYESGFVIDKFPISRPNLTFSTLTVSNMSPEDSSIYLCSVETGGLSYGYTFGSGTRLTVV.

The V gene is TRBV5-5, the J gene TRBJ1-1; TRBD1 might be the D (5 bases). The CDR3 consists of 14 residues. Trimming cost V 0 bases and J 0 bases, with 6 bases left between them. Germline assignment: CDR1 SGHKS and CDR2 YYEKEE (reference sequence). CDR3 bases: TGTGCCAGCAGCTTGGGGGACCTGAACACTGAAGCTTTCTTT. As protein: CASSLGDLNTEAFF.

A word on this clonotype: A much bigger clone sits one base away, suggesting this may be a read error. The CDR3 does not close with the conserved phenylalanine or tryptophan, likely indicating a read error. The chain is built from TRBV4-1 and TRBJ1-4; D not certain. CDR3 length: 13 amino acids. Per germline, CDR1 MGHRA and CDR2 YSYEKL. Trimming cost V 4 bases and J 3 bases, with 6 bases left between them. CDR3 coding DNA: TGCGCCAGCAGCCGAAGAGCTAATGAAAAACTGTTTTCT. As protein: CASSRRANEKLFS.

This clonotype was picked up many times. This rearrangement joins TRBV6-1 to TRBJ2-3; 9 nucleotides match TRBD2. Germline V CDR1 and CDR2: MNHNS, SASEGT. J was trimmed by 0 bases and V by 5 bases; bases with no gene match: 9. The CDR3 is made up of 17 amino acids. For the CDR3, the DNA is TGTGCCAGCAGTCCATCTAGCGGGGTGCCAAGCACAGATACGCAGTATTTT. Residues: CASSPSSGVPSTDTQYF.

This clonotype was observed many times. The V and J genes are TRBV2 and TRBJ2-1, with a tentative D call TRBD1 (5 bases). CDR1 is SNHLY, CDR2 FYNNEI, per germline. Trimming took 1 base from V and 5 from J, leaving 24 bases between them. CDR3 length: 19 amino acids. CDR3 in amino acids: CASSEDAYGSITGDNEQFF. In DNA, the CDR3 is TGTGCCAGCAGTGAAGATGCCTACGGGTCTATTACAGGAGACAATGAGCAGTTCTTC.

The sample holds many counts of this clonotype. The chain combines TRBV10-1 with TRBJ2-3, with 8 bases identical to TRBD1. The CDR3 is made up of 14 amino acids. J was trimmed by 4 bases and V by 4 bases; bases with no gene match: 4. In germline, CDR1 is WNHNN, CDR2 SYGVQD (reference sequence). The CDR3 here is CASSVGTGSDTQYF. DNA of the CDR3: TGCGCCAGCAGTGTCGGGACAGGCTCAGATACGCAGTATTTT.

Many counts were recorded for this clonotype. The genes are TRBV7-8 and TRBJ1-4; D is undetermined. Germline V gene lookup returns CDR1 SGHVS and CDR2 FQNEAQ. The ends were cut back, 7 bases at V and 7 bases at J, with 13 bases in the middle. The CDR3 runs to 13 residues. CDR3 bases: TGTGCCAGCACTGCGCTAAATAGTGAAAAACTGTTTTTT. Its protein is CASTALNSEKLFF.

In this sample, this clonotype turned up many times. This chain uses TRBV19 with TRBJ2-3, with D hard to call. CDR1 is LNHDA and CDR2 is SQIVND in the germline V gene (reference sequence). This CDR3 contains 14 residues. The ends were cut back, 2 bases at V and 6 bases at J, with 12 bases in the middle. The CDR3 region is CASSILGIVDTQYF. The CDR3 bases are TGTGCCAGTAGTATACTGGGGATCGTGGATACGCAGTATTTT.

As to this clonotype: Mismatch with germline at one junction end may stem from a read error. The CDR3 DNA follows: TGTGCTAGCAGCTTATTATCCGGGAGTATGAGCGGGGAGCTGTTTTTT. It specifies CASSLLSGSMSGELFF. The chain carries TRBV7-7 and TRBJ2-2; tentatively, D is TRBD2 (6 bases). CDR3 size: 16 residues. The germline V gene encodes CDR1 SSHAT and CDR2 FNYEAQ (reference sequence).

This clonotype showed up many times. V and J are TRBV7-6 and TRBJ2-5; D unresolved. CDR1 SGHVS and CDR2 FNYEAQ come from the germline V gene. V lost 1 base and J 4 bases, leaving 7 bases between the germline ends. The CDR3 sequence is 13 residues long. The CDR3 protein is CASSLDLVETQYF. DNA of the CDR3: TGTGCCAGCAGCTTAGATCTAGTAGAGACCCAGTACTTC.

This clonotype was counted ten times or more. The CDR3 reads CASSLGFSGGFTDTQYF. CDR3 DNA sequence: TGTGCCAGCAGTCTGGGTTTCAGCGGGGGATTCACAGATACGCAGTATTTT. V and J are TRBV2 and TRBJ2-3; TRBD2 aligns across 8 bases. CDR1 SNHLY and CDR2 FYNNEI come from the germline V gene. V dropped 5 bases and J dropped 2; count of bases not matched to a gene: 12. The CDR3 is 17 residues long.

This clonotype has at least ten counts. The rearrangement links TRBV10-3 to TRBJ2-5; D gene unclear. CDR1 and CDR2 (germline): ENHRY, SYGVKD. V lost 0 bases and J 5 bases, leaving 4 bases between the germline ends. CDR3 length: 12 amino acids. In DNA form, the CDR3 reads TGTGCCATCAGTGAGTCAGGGGAGACCCAGTACTTC. This gives the protein CAISESGETQYF.

Worth noting for this clonotype: Since a much larger clone is just one base distant, this may be a read error. V is TRBV2 and J is TRBJ2-5; possible D gene TRBD2, 5 bases. This CDR3 has 15 residues. Trimming took off 5 bases at V and 6 bases at J, with 19 bases between the two ends. Germline values: CDR1 SNHLY, CDR2 FYNNEI. The CDR3 DNA follows: TGTGCCAGCAGTCAGAGCAGAGGGAGCGGAAAGACCCAGTACTTC. It codes for CASSQSRGSGKTQYF.

This clonotype showed up many times. V and J are TRBV5-6 and TRBJ1-3; no reliable D call. Germline V gene data show CDR1 as SGHDT and CDR2 as YYEEEE. V was shortened by 1 base and J by 0 bases, with 11 bases between the two germline ends. The CDR3 spans 16 residues. The CDR3 reads CASSLSPTSSGNTIYF. In DNA, the CDR3 is TGTGCCAGCAGCTTGTCCCCGACTAGCTCTGGAAACACCATATATTTT.

The gene calls are TRBV5-4 and TRBJ1-4, with unresolved D. Trimming cost V 0 bases and J 3 bases, with 6 bases left between them. CDR1 SGHNT and CDR2 YYREEE come from the germline V gene (reference sequence). This CDR3 is built from 14 residues. CDR3 sequence reads: CASSLDGANEKLFF. CDR3 sequence (DNA): TGTGCCAGCAGCTTGGATGGAGCTAATGAAAAACTGTTTTTT.